The present T cell receptor (beta chain) was sequenced within a study of T cells after yellow fever vaccination. This clonotype was counted at least ten times. Its antigen is not known. General observations from the study: After the booster, 95% to 98% of CD4 and just over 85% of CD8 primary-response clones were re-detected.

A single record per CDR3 protein comes from TCRdb applying MiXCR to the 5' RACE reads. The profile covers a few hundred thousand distinct CDR3 sequences, with 3% to 4% appearing a single time and less than 3.5% taken by the ten largest. The receptor was derived from a man between 18 and 29 years old who received the YFV17D yellow fever vaccine. The material sequenced was CD4+ T cells sorted from PBMCs, taken 10 days after the yellow fever booster vaccination.

The CDR3 region is CASSYPPGGYTDTQYF. The CDR3 nucleotides are TGTGCCAGCAGTTACCCCCCGGGCGGCTACACAGATACGCAGTATTTT. V usage is TRBV6-2 or TRBV6-3 and J usage is TRBJ2-3, with no clear D. This CDR3 is built from 16 residues. The V and J ends lost 2 bases and 2 bases respectively, with 14 bases between them. CDR1 is MNHEY and CDR2 is SVGEGT in the germline V gene.